This T cell receptor (beta chain) was found in a study of T cell repertoires in cytomegalovirus infection. The wider study: Based on public TCR beta signatures, there were indications of CMV infection and of a matching HLA type. Study-wide results and limits: Public TCR beta family frequency separated CMV-and-HLA carriers, including in an independent cohort. CMV-specific TCR beta clonotypes restricted by HLA-C were the ones dominating the ex vivo response.

Using its own MiXCR run on the reads, TCRdb lists one record per CDR3 protein. The sample lists about 740,000 distinct CDR3 sequences; roughly 36% were seen once. For this clonotype: Its target is unknown.

Germline V gene lookup returns CDR1 SEHNR and CDR2 FQNEAQ (reference sequence). V lost 5 bases and J lost 1, with 14 bases in between. The CDR3 has 16 amino acids. The chain employs TRBV7-9 and TRBJ2-2; D is unclear. The specimen sequenced was PBMCs. This sequence originates from a human donor in good health (CMV status not recorded). Some clones in this sample may be carry-over from other donors' samples. In DNA, the CDR3 is TGTGCCAGCAGCCTAGGGCAGTTCGGGAACACCGGGGAGCTGTTTTTT. This sequence encodes CASSLGQFGNTGELFF.